This TCR beta chain derives from a study of Tregs in tolerant kidney transplant recipients. Trimming stripped 6 bases from V and 5 bases from J, with 4 bases between. Germline V gives CDR1 SNHLY, CDR2 FYNNEI. CDR3 size: 10 residues. Some clones are missing from TCRdb's copy, which holds only in-frame ones; the method was immunoSEQ multiplex PCR. The sample lists about 69,000 clones; roughly nine tenths were seen once. V gene TRBV2 combines with J gene TRBJ1-1; D gene uncertain. This sequence was found in a human donor who received a combined kidney and bone marrow transplant. Sequencing was performed on CD4+ T cells from blood, taken before the transplant. The CDR3 reads CASRQTEAFF. CDR3 DNA: TGTGCCAGCAGACAGACTGAAGCTTTCTTT. Variable domain in full (rest from reference TRBV2 and TRBJ1-1): EPEVTQTPSHQVTQMGQEVILRCVPISNHLYFYWYRQILGQKVEFLVSFYNNEISEKSEIFDDQFSVERPDGSNFTLKIRSTKLEDSAMYFCASRQTEAFFGQGTRLTVV.